This T cell receptor (beta chain) emerged from a study of T-cell memory formation after mild COVID-19. In germline, CDR1 is LGHNA, CDR2 YSLEER. The CDR3 is 15 residues long. Between the trimmed V and J ends, which lost 0 bases and 1 base, there was a span of 6 bases. Via MiXCR, TCRdb re-called the 5' RACE reads, giving one row per CDR3 protein. This table has fewer than 350,000 distinct CDR3 sequences, approximately 7.6% appearing once. This TCR came from a man aged 18 to 29 who had mild COVID-19 (a few samples of this study predate the infection). Cell type and time point are not known. The sample consisted of PBMCs or a T cell subset sorted from them (not recorded which). The chain is built from TRBV4-3 and TRBJ2-2; D not certain. The CDR3 is CASSQEWGNTGELFF. The CDR3 DNA sequence: TGCGCCAGCAGCCAAGAGTGGGGGAACACCGGGGAGCTGTTTTTT.